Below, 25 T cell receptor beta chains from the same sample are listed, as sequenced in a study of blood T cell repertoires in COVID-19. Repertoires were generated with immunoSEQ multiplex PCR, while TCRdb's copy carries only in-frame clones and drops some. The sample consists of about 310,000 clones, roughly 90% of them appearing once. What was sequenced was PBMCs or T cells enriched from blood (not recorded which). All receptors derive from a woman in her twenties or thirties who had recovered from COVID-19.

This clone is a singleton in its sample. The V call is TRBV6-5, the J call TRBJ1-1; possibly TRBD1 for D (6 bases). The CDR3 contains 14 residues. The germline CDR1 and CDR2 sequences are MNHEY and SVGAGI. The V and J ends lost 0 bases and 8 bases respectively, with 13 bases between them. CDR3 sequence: CASSYSYDRKEAFF. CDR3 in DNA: TGTGCCAGCAGTTACTCGTACGACAGGAAGGAAGCTTTCTTT.

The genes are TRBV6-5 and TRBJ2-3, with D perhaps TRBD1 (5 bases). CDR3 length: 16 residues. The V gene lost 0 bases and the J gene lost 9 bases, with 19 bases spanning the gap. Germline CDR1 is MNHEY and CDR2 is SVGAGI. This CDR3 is CASSYSKRSWAGTQYF. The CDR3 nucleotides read TGTGCCAGCAGTTACTCGAAACGGAGTTGGGCAGGGACGCAGTATTTT.

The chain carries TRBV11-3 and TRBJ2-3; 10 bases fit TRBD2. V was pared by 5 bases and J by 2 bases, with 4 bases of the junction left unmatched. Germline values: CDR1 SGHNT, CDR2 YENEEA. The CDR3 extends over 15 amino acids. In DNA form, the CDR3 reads TGTGCCAGCAGCGTGAGCGGGAGGGCCACAGATACGCAGTATTTT. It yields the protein CASSVSGRATDTQYF.

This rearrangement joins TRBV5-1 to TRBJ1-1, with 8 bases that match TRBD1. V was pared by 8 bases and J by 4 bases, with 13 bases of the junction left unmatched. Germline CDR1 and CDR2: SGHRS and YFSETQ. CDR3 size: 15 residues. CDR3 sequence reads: CASHRTGIVGTEAFF. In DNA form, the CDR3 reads TGCGCCAGTCACCGGACAGGGATAGTTGGCACTGAAGCTTTCTTT.

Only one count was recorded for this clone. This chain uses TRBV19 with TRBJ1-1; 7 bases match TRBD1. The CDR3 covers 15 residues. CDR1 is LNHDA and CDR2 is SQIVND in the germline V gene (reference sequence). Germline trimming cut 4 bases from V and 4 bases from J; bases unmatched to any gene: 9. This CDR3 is CASSTPQGWGTEAFF. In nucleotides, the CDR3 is TGTGCCAGTAGTACCCCACAGGGGTGGGGCACTGAAGCTTTCTTT.

The CDR3 bases are TGTGCCAGCAGTGACCCTAGTATGAACACTGAAGCTTTCTTT. It translates to CASSDPSMNTEAFF. The rearrangement joins TRBV6-1 to TRBJ1-1; D gene unclear. V lost 3 bases to trimming and J lost 0 bases, with 8 bases between them. Looked up from germline, CDR1 is MNHNS and CDR2 is SASEGT. The length of the CDR3 is 14 residues.

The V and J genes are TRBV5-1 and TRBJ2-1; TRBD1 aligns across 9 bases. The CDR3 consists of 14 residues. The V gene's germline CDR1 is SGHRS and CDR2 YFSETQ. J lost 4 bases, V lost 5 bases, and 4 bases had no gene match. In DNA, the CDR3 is TGCGCCAGCAGTAGGGACAGGGTATACAATGAGCAGTTCTTC. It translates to CASSRDRVYNEQFF.

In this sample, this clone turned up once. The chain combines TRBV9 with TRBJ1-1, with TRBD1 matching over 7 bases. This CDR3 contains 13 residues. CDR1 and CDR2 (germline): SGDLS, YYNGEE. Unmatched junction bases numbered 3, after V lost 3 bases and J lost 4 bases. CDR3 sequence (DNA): TGTGCCAGCAGCGCCTGGGACAGCACTGAAGCTTTCTTT. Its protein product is CASSAWDSTEAFF.

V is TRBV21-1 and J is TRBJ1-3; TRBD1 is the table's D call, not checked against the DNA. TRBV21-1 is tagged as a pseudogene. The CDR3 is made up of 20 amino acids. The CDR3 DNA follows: TGTGCCACACGGGACAGGGGTCTTAAGTTCCTACCCCCCTCTGGAAACACCATATATTTT. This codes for CATRDRGLKFLPPSGNTIYF.

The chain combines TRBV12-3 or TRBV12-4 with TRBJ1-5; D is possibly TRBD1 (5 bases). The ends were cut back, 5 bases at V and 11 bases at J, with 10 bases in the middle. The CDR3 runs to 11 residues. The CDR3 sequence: CASSQTVTQHF. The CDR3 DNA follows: TGTGCCAGCAGTCAGACAGTGACCCAGCATTTT.

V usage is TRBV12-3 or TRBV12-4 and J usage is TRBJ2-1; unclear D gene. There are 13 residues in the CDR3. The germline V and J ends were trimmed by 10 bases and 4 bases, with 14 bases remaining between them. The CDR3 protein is CATLVEVYNEQFF. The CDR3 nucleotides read TGTGCCACTCTGGTCGAGGTTTACAATGAGCAGTTCTTC.

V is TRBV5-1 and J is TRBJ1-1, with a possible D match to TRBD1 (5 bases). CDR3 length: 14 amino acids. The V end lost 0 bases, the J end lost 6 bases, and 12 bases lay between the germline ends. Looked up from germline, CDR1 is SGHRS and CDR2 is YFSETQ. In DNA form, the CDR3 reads TGCGCCAGCAGCTTGGGCCAGGGCCAGGCTGAAGCTTTCTTT. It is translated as CASSLGQGQAEAFF.

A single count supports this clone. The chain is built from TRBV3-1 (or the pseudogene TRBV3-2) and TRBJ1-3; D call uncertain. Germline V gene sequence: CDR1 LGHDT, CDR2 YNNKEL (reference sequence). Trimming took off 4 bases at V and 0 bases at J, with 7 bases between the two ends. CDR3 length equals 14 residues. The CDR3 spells CASSPYDSGNTIYF. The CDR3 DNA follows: TGTGCCAGCAGCCCCTACGACTCTGGAAACACCATATATTTT.

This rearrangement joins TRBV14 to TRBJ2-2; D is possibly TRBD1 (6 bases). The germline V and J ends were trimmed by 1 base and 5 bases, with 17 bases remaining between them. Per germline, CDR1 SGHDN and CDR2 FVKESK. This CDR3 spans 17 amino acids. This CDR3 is CASSQVLGRGGTGELFF. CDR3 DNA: TGTGCCAGCAGCCAAGTACTGGGAAGAGGGGGTACCGGGGAGCTGTTTTTT. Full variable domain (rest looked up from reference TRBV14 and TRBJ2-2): EAGVTQFPSHSVIEKGQTVTLRCDPISGHDNLYWYRRVMGKEIKFLLHFVKESKQDESGMPNNRFLAERTGGTYSTLKVQPAELEDSGVYFCASSQVLGRGGTGELFFGEGSRLTVL.

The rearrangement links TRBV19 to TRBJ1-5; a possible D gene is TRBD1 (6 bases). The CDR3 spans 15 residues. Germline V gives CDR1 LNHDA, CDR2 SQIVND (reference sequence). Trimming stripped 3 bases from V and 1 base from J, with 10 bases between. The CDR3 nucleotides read TGTGCCAGTAGTATGACTGGACAGAGCAATCAGCCCCAGCATTTT. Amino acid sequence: CASSMTGQSNQPQHF.

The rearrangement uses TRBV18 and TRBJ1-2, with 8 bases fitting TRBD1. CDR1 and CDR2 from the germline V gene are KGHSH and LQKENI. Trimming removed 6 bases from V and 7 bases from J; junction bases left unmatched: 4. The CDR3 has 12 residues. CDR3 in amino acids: CASSGQGLGYTF. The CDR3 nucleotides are TGTGCCAGCTCTGGACAGGGTCTTGGCTACACCTTC. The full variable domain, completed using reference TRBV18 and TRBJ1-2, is NAGVMQNPRHLVRRRGQEARLRCSPMKGHSHVYWYRQLPEEGLKFMVYLQKENIIDESGMPKERFSAEFPKEGPSILRIQQVVRGDSAAYFCASSGQGLGYTFGSGTRLTVV.

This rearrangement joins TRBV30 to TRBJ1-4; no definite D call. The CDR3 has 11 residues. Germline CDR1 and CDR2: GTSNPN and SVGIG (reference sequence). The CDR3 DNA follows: TGTGCATCGCGGGTAAATGAAAAACTGTTTTTT. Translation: CASRVNEKLFF.

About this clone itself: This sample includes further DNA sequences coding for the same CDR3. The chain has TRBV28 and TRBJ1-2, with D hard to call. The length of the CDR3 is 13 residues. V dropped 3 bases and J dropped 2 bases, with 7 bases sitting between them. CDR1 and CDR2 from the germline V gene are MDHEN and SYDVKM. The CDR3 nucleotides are TGTGCCAGCAGTTTGCGCGGAAACTATGGCTACACCTTC. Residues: CASSLRGNYGYTF.

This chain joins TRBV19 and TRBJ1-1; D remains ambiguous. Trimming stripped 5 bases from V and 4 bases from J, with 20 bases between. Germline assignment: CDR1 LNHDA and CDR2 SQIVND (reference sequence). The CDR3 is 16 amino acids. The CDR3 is CASSAAGAPGPTEAFF. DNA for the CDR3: TGTGCCAGTAGTGCCGCGGGAGCCCCTGGCCCCACTGAAGCTTTCTTT.

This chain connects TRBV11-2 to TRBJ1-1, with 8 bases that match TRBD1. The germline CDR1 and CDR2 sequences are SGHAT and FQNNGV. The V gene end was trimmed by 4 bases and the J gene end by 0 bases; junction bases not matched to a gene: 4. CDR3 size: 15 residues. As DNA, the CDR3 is TGTGCCAGCAGCTCGAGACAGGGGTTGAACACTGAAGCTTTCTTT. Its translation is CASSSRQGLNTEAFF.

The CDR3 DNA follows: TGCGCCAGCAGCCAAGATCCCCAGGGGGGTATAGGCAATCAGCCCCAGCATTTT. Translating it yields CASSQDPQGGIGNQPQHF. This chain joins TRBV4-1 and TRBJ1-5; the match to TRBD1 covers 7 bases. The CDR3 spans 18 residues. Per germline, CDR1 MGHRA and CDR2 YSYEKL. The ends lost 0 bases at V and 2 bases at J; junction bases unmatched: 10.

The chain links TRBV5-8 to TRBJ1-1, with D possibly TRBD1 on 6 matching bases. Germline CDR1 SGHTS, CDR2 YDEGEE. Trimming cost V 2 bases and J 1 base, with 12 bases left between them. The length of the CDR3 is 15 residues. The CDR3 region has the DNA TGTGCCAGCAGCTTAAACAGGGTGGGGAACACTGAAGCTTTCTTT. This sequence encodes CASSLNRVGNTEAFF.

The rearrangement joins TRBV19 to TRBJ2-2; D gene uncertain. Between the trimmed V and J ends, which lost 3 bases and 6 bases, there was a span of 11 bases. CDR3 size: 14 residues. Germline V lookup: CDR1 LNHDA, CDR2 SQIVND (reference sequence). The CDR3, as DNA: TGTGCCAGTAGTATCGCACTTCCCTCCGGGGAGCTGTTTTTT. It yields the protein CASSIALPSGELFF.

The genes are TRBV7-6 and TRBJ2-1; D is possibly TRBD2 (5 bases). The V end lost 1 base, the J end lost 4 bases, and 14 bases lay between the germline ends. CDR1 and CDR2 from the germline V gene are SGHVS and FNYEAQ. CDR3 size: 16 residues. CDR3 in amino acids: CASSLVAGWEYNEQFF. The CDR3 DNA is TGTGCCAGCAGCTTAGTGGCCGGGTGGGAGTACAATGAGCAGTTCTTC.

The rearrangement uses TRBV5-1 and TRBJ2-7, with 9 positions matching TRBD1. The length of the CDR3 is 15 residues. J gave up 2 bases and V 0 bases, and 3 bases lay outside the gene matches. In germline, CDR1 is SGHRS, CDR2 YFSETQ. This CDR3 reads CASSLGGQGPYEQYF. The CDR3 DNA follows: TGCGCCAGCAGCTTGGGTGGACAGGGGCCCTACGAGCAGTACTTC.